This TCR beta chain stems from a study of blood T cell repertoires in COVID-19. Study context: In each case, the material was cDNA or gDNA derived from T cells, B-cell-depleted T cells, or PBMCs.

The method was immunoSEQ multiplex PCR; TCRdb's version includes in-frame clones alone and lacks a portion of them. The sample includes 50,000 to 75,000 clones, about 78% of them seen just once. Per the germline V gene, CDR1 is MNHEY and CDR2 is SVGAGI. V was pared by 6 bases and J by 3 bases, with 17 bases between. The CDR3 runs to 15 residues. Source material: peripheral blood. The clonotype was recovered from an elderly man with active or convalescent COVID-19. The chain links TRBV6-5 to TRBJ1-1; weak D call: TRBD1 (6 bases). CDR3 DNA: TGTGCCAGCAGGGGGCGGGGGCTGGGGGACACTGAAGCTTTCTTT. Translated, it gives CASRGRGLGDTEAFF.